What follows are 8 T cell receptor beta chains derived from one specimen sequenced in a study of response to subunit inactivated influenza vaccine. TCRdb re-called the RT-PCR reads with MiXCR, one entry per CDR3 protein. The data hold 700,000 to 800,000 distinct CDR3 sequences, with roughly 18% observed a single time. The specimen comprised PBMCs from blood, sampled 4 to 6 days after vaccination. These receptors were taken from a man between 45 and 60 years old who received an inactivated influenza vaccine.

This clonotype was counted at least ten times. The chain uses TRBV10-3 and TRBJ2-3; D may be TRBD1 or TRBD2 (5 bases each). The ends were cut back, 9 bases at V and 3 bases at J, with 19 bases in the middle. The germline gives CDR1 ENHRY, CDR2 SYGVKD. CDR3 length: 15 amino acids. CDR3 protein: CAIRSGTGGTDTQYF. As DNA, the CDR3 is TGTGCCATAAGATCCGGGACCGGTGGGACAGATACGCAGTATTTT.

This clonotype was seen only a few times. V is TRBV10-3 and J is TRBJ2-7; 9 positions agree with TRBD1. V was pared by 4 bases and J by 4 bases, with 8 bases of the junction left unmatched. The CDR3 is made up of 15 amino acids. Germline CDR1 reads ENHRY; CDR2 reads SYGVKD. The CDR3 bases are TGTGCCATCAGTGTAGGACAGGGGAGTTCGTACGAGCAGTACTTC. Encoded protein: CAISVGQGSSYEQYF.

This clonotype was detected a few times. This chain connects TRBV6-5 to TRBJ2-3; D unclear. CDR3 size: 17 residues. Germline CDR1 MNHEY, CDR2 SVGAGI. V lost 0 bases to trimming and J lost 0 bases, with 13 bases between them. This CDR3 reads CASSYSILGSSTDTQYF. The CDR3 DNA follows: TGTGCCAGCAGTTACTCGATTCTCGGTTCTAGCACAGATACGCAGTATTTT.

The gene calls are TRBV29-1 and TRBJ1-2, with TRBD1 identical over 7 bases. Germline V gives CDR1 SQVTM, CDR2 ANQGSEA. V dropped 0 bases and J dropped 4; count of bases not matched to a gene: 5. The CDR3 consists of 14 residues. The CDR3 sequence: CSVEEGTVFYGYTF. The DNA of the CDR3 is TGCAGCGTTGAAGAAGGGACAGTATTCTATGGCTACACCTTC.

The chain is built from TRBV25-1 and TRBJ2-7; 10 nucleotides match TRBD1. The trim removed 6 bases at V and 5 bases at J, leaving 10 bases unmatched. CDR1 is MGHDK, CDR2 SYGVNS, per germline. This CDR3 is 15 amino acids long. CDR3 loop: CASRPYGTGVHEQYF. Written as DNA, the CDR3 is TGTGCCAGCAGACCATACGGGACAGGGGTCCACGAGCAGTACTTC.

The gene calls are TRBV6-2 or TRBV6-3 and TRBJ1-5; the D gene is possibly TRBD1 (5 bases). CDR3 length: 13 residues. V was cut by 5 bases and J by 5 bases, with 10 bases left in between. The germline CDR1 and CDR2 sequences are MNHEY and SVGEGT. The CDR3 nucleotides read TGTGCCAGCAGTGACAGACAGTATCAGCCCCAGCATTTT. Its translation: CASSDRQYQPQHF.

V usage is TRBV12-3 or TRBV12-4 and J usage is TRBJ2-2, with 13 bases fitting TRBD2. CDR3 length: 17 amino acids. Trimming cost V 5 bases and J 5 bases; bases outside gene matches: 8. The CDR3 sequence is CASSPLGLAGLTGELFF. CDR3 nucleotides: TGTGCCAGCAGTCCCTTGGGACTAGCGGGGTTAACCGGGGAGCTGTTTTTT.

The chain links TRBV12-3 or TRBV12-4 to TRBJ2-1; the D gene is possibly TRBD2 (5 bases). The CDR3 runs 14 residues. V shed 8 bases and J shed 6 bases, with 17 bases lying between them. CDR3 coding DNA: TGTGCCAGCGAGGACTCTCGCCTTTCCAATGAGCAGTTCTTC. It encodes CASEDSRLSNEQFF.